Presented here are 4 T cell receptor beta chains from one specimen sequenced in a study of beta chain features in type 1 diabetes. Expressed TCRB transcripts got sequenced, as all isolated RNA was reverse transcribed. Assay: immunoSEQ multiplex PCR; the TCRdb copy retains only in-frame clones and omits some. The profile covers about 160,000 clones, with just over 9% appearing a single time and 2% to 2.5% taken by the ten largest. Sequences were obtained from central memory CD4+ T cells from blood. The receptors come from a woman aged 18 to 35 in good health.

This clone was seen more than once but under ten times. This chain joins TRBV4-1 and TRBJ1-6, with D hard to call. Trimming removed 3 bases at V and 11 bases at J, with 11 bases between. Per the germline V gene, CDR1 is MGHRA and CDR2 is YSYEKL. The CDR3 loop spans 13 amino acids. The CDR3 reads CASSQVDGTPLHF. DNA of the CDR3: TGCGCCAGCAGCCAGGTGGACGGGACACCCCTCCACTTT.

V gene TRBV4-3 combines with J gene TRBJ2-5; weak D call: TRBD1 (6 bases). The J call is uncertain, as TRBJ2-7 better fits the DNA end. The CDR3 spans 14 residues. Germline V gene data show CDR1 as LGHNA and CDR2 as YSLEER. The CDR3 region is CASSQDTGFYEQYF. The CDR3 DNA is TGCGCCAGCAGCCAAGATACAGGGTTCTACGAGCAGTACTTC.

This clone was found a few times. The V and J genes are TRBV4-2 and TRBJ2-2, with D possibly being TRBD1 (5 bases). Trimming removed 0 bases at V and 6 bases at J, with 17 bases between. The CDR3 loop spans 17 amino acids. CDR1 and CDR2 (germline): LGHNA, YNFKEQ. The CDR3 region is CASSQDIGRVTAGELFF. The CDR3 DNA reads TGTGCCAGCAGCCAAGATATCGGCAGGGTAACCGCCGGGGAGCTGTTTTTT.

The chain joins TRBV7-3 to TRBJ1-2; unclear D gene. The CDR3 length is 13 residues. V shed 5 bases and J shed 4 bases, with 11 bases lying between them. Germline V CDR1 and CDR2: SGHTA, FQGTGA. CDR3 in amino acids: CASSQAGSYGYTF. CDR3 DNA: TGTGCCAGCAGCCAAGCGGGTTCCTATGGCTACACCTTC.